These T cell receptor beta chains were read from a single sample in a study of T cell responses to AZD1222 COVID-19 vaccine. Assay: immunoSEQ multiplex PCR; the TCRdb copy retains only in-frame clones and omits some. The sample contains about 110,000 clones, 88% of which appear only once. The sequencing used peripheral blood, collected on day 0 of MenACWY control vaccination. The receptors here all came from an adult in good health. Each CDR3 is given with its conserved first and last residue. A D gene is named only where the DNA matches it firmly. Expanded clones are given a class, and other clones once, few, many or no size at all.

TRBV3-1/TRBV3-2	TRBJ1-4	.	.	TGTGCCAGCAGCCCCGAGACGGAGATAAATGAAAAACTGTTTTTT	CASSPETEINEKLFF
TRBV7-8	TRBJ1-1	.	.	TGTGCCAGCAGTAAAAGGAGGGGGGGGACTGAAGCTTTCTTT	CASSKRRGGTEAFF
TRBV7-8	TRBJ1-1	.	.	TGTGCCAGCAGCTTAGACAGGGCCACTGAAGCTTTCTTT	CASSLDRATEAFF
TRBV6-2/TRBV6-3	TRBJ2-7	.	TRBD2	TGTGCCAGCAGTTACTCGGGGACATACAGGACTAGCGGGAAATACGAGCAGTACTTC	CASSYSGTYRTSGKYEQYF
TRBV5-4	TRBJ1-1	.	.	TGTGCCAGCAGCACCTTCGGTGTGAACACTGAAGCTTTCTTT	CASSTFGVNTEAFF
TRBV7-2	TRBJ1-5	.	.	TGTGCCAGCAGCTTAGCAACGGGCCATGCAAATCAGCCCCAGCATTTT	CASSLATGHANQPQHF
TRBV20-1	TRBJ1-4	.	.	TGCAGTACAAGGATTAATGAAAAACTGTTTTTT	CSTRINEKLFF
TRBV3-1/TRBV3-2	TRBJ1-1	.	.	TGTGCCAGCAGCCAAGATGGGGCAGCGAACACTGAAGCTTTCTTT	CASSQDGAANTEAFF
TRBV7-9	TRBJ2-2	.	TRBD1	TGTGCCAGCAGCTTAGGCGCAGGGGGCAACACCGGGGAGCTGTTTTTT	CASSLGAGGNTGELFF
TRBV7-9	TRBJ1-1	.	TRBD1	TGTGCCAGCAGCTTATCCCAGGGGGTGGCAACTGAAGCTTTCTTT	CASSLSQGVATEAFF
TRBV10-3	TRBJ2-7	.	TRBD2	TGTGCCATCAGGGAGAGCGGGAGGGAAGTCTCCGAGCAGTACTTC	CAIRESGREVSEQYF
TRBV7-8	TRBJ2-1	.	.	TGTGCCAGCAGCACCAGCGGTCCTGACTACAATGAGCAGTTCTTC	CASSTSGPDYNEQFF
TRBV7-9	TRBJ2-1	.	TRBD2	TGTGCCAGCAGCCCACGGGCTAGCGGGCCTCTAGAGTCCAATGAGCAGTTCTTC	CASSPRASGPLESNEQFF
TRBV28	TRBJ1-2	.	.	TGTGCCAGCAGTTCTGATTTGACAGGAGGTGGCTACACCTTC	CASSSDLTGGGYTF
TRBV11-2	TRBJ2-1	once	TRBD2	TGTGCCAGCAGCTCGTCGACCCTAGCGGGGGGCATCAATGAGCAGTTCTTC	CASSSSTLAGGINEQFF
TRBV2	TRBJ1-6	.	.	TGTGCCAGCAGTGAGGACCGGCCCAGCTCACCCCTCCACTTT	CASSEDRPSSPLHF
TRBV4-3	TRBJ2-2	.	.	TGCGCCAGCAGCCAAGACCGAACTGCGAACACCGGGGAGCTGTTTTTT	CASSQDRTANTGELFF
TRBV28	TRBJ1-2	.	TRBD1	TGTGCCAGCAGCCCCATTACAGGGGATCGACCCTATGGCTACACCTTC	CASSPITGDRPYGYTF
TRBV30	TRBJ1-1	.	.	TGTGCCTGGAGTGGGACATCGGAAGCTTTCTTT	CAWSGTSEAFF
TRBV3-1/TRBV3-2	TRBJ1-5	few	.	TGTGCCAGCAGCCAAGCTGGAGCAGGGGCAACTTTCAATCAGCCCCAGCATTTT	CASSQAGAGATFNQPQHF
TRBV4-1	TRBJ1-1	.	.	TGCGCCAGCAGCGGACGAGTACGGGGCGCTGAAGCTTTCTTT	CASSGRVRGAEAFF
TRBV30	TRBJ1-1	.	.	TGTGCCTGGAGGCCGACCGCGGGGGGCGCGGGGGCTTTCTTT	CAWRPTAGGAGAFF
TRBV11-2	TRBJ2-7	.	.	TGTGCCAGCAGCTTAAACTTTTACGAGCAGTACTTC	CASSLNFYEQYF
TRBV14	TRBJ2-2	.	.	TGTGCCAGCAGCCATCCAGGGGCTGGCGGGGAGCTGTTTTTT	CASSHPGAGGELFF
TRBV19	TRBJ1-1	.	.	TGTGCCAGTAGTAGATCTTCGGGGGCTGAAGCTTTCTTT	CASSRSSGAEAFF
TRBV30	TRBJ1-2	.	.	TGTGCCTGGAGTGGGGGCCCCGGGCCTAACTATGGCTACACCTTC	CAWSGGPGPNYGYTF
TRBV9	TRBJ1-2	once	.	TGTGCCAGCAGCGTAGAGAGGGGCGGGTTCGGCTACACCTTC	CASSVERGGFGYTF
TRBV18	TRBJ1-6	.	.	TGTGCCAGCTCACCACGGGGACTTCCCGCACGGGATTCACCCCTCCACTTT	CASSPRGLPARDSPLHF
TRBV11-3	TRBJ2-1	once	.	TGTGCCAGCAGCACTAAAGGGGGTGAGCAGTTCTTC	CASSTKGGEQFF